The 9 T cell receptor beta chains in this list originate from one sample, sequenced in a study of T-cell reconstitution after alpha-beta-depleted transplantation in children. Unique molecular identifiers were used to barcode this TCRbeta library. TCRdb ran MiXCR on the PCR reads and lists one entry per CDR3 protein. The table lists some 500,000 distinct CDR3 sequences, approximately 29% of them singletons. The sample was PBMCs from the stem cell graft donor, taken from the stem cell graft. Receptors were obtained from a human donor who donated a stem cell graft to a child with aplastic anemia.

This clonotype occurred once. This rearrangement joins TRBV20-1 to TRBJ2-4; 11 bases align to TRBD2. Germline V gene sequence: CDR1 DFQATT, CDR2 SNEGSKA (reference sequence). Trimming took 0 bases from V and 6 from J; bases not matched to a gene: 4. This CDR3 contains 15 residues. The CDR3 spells CSARDPGTSGNIQYF. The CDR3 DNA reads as TGCAGTGCTAGAGACCCCGGGACTAGCGGAAACATTCAGTACTTC.

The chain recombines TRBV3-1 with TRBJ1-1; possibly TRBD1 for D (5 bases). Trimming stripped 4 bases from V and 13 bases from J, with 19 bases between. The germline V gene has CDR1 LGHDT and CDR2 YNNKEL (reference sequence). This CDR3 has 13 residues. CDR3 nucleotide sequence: TGTGCCAGCAGCCCTACCGGGAGGGGTTCAGGTTTCTTT. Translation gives CASSPTGRGSGFF.

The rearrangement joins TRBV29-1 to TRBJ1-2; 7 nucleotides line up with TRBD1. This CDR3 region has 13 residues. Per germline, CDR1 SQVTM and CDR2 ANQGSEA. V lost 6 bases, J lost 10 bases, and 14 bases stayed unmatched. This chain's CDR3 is CSVHFGTARAYTF. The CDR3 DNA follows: TGCAGCGTCCACTTCGGGACAGCTCGGGCCTACACCTTC.

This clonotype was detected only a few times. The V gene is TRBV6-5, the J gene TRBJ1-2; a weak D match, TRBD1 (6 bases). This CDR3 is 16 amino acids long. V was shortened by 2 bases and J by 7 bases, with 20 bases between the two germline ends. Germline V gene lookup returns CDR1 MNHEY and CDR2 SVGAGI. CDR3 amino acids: CASSYLSQQGSGGYTF. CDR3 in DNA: TGTGCCAGCAGTTACCTATCCCAGCAGGGGTCAGGTGGCTACACCTTC.

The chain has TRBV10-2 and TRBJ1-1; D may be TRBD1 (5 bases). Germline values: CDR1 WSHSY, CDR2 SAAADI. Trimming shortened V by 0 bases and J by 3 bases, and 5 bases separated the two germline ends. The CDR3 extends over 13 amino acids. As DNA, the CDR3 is TGCGCCAGCAGTGAGTCCAGGGACACTGAAGCTTTCTTT. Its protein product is CASSESRDTEAFF.

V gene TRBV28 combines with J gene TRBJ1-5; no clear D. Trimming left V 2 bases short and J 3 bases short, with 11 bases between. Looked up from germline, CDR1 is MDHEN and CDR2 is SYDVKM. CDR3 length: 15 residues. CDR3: CASSLLPIYNQPQHF. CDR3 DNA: TGTGCCAGCAGTTTACTGCCGATATACAATCAGCCCCAGCATTTT.

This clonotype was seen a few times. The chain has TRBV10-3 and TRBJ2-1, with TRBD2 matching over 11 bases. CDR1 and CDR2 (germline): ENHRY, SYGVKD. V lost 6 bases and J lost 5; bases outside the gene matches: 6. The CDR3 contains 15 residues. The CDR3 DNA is TGTGCCATCAGCCCGACTAGCGGGAACAACAATGAGCAGTTCTTC. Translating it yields CAISPTSGNNNEQFF.

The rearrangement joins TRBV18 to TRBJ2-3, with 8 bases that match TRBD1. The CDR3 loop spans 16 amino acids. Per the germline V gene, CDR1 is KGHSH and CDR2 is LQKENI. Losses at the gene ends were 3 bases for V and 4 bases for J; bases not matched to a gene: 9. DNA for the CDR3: TGTGCCAGCTCACCCCTCGGGACAGGAGGCCCAGATACGCAGTATTTT. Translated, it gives CASSPLGTGGPDTQYF.

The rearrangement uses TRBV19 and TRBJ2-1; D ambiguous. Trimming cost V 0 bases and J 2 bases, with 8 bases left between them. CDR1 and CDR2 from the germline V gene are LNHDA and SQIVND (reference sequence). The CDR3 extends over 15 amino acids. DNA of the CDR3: TGTGCCAGTAGTATAGAGGCGCTACCCTACAATGAGCAGTTCTTC. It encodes CASSIEALPYNEQFF.